The T cell receptor beta chain under discussion was sequenced for a study of shared clonotypes between healthy human individuals. Execution of the assay was at deep level. The material for each subset, its genomic DNA, was split evenly across several immunoSEQ plates. Sequenced by immunoSEQ multiplex PCR; TCRdb stores in-frame clones only, minus some. This sample has some 2,000,000 clones, with over 85% found just once. Negatively enriched CD4+ T cells were divided by CD45RA into naive and memory. The receptor was derived from a man between 18 and 35 years old in good health. The sample consisted of naive CD4+ T cells sorted from blood. Stated subset: CD45RA+ positively selected.

As DNA, the CDR3 is TGTGCCAGCAGTGATTCCCGGGACAGGGACCAGTACTTC. Translating it yields CASSDSRDRDQYF. V and J are TRBV25-1 and TRBJ2-7, with TRBD1 matching over 9 bases. The CDR3 is 13 residues long. Germline V gene sequence: CDR1 MGHDK, CDR2 SYGVNS. With 3 bases clipped from V and 10 bases from J, the junction kept 7 bases outside the gene matches.